Below are 31 T cell receptor beta chains sequenced from a single sample in a study of OX40 agonist ivuxolimab in advanced cancers. TCRdb's copy holds only in-frame clones and misses some; the assay was immunoSEQ multiplex PCR. The data show more than 60,000 clones, with 87% seen just once and roughly 5% held by the top ten. Sequencing was performed on CD4+ or CD8+ T cells sorted from blood, taken in a trial of the OX40 agonist ivuxolimab. These receptors came from an adult with an advanced solid tumor such as melanoma, head and neck, liver or kidney cancer.

The rearrangement uses TRBV7-8 and TRBJ2-4; D gene unclear. Trimming removed 1 base at V and 7 bases at J, with 5 bases between. Germline V gene data show CDR1 as SGHVS and CDR2 as FQNEAQ. The CDR3 sequence is 12 residues long. The CDR3 spells CASSLVGNIQYF. In DNA, the CDR3 is TGTGCCAGCAGCTTAGTGGGTAACATTCAGTACTTC.

The rearrangement joins TRBV5-1 to TRBJ1-1; 7 nucleotides agree with TRBD1. This CDR3 spans 15 amino acids. Germline values: CDR1 SGHRS, CDR2 YFSETQ. J lost 1 base, V lost 1 base, and 4 bases had no gene match. The CDR3 spells CASSLTGVGNTEAFF. The CDR3 nucleotides read TGCGCCAGCAGCTTGACAGGGGTCGGGAACACTGAAGCTTTCTTT.

V usage is TRBV21-1 and J usage is TRBJ2-1; the D segment call TRBD1 is taken from the table without a DNA check. TRBV21-1 is a recognized pseudogene. The CDR3 is made up of 16 amino acids. The CDR3 DNA reads TGTGCCAGCAGCAAAAGCTCGGGACAGGCCCACAATGAGCAGTTCTTC. Protein product: CASSKSSGQAHNEQFF.

V usage is TRBV5-1 and J usage is TRBJ2-5, with D uncertain. Germline V gene data show CDR1 as SGHRS and CDR2 as YFSETQ. CDR3 length: 13 residues. V was cut by 4 bases and J by 4 bases, with 11 bases left in between. This CDR3 reads CASSGRWGETQYF. Written as DNA, the CDR3 is TGCGCCAGCAGCGGACGCTGGGGAGAGACCCAGTACTTC.

The chain has TRBV4-1 and TRBJ2-1; no clear D. The V gene lost 0 bases and the J gene lost 8 bases, with 14 bases spanning the gap. The germline gives CDR1 MGHRA, CDR2 YSYEKL. This CDR3 has 15 amino acids. CDR3 sequence (DNA): TGCGCCAGCAGCCAAGATCCCATCTTCAAACATGAGCAGTTCTTC. It translates to CASSQDPIFKHEQFF.

This clone was seen a single time. This specimen includes other DNA sequences encoding the same CDR3. The chain recombines TRBV9 with TRBJ1-1; weak D call: TRBD1 (6 bases). Trimming stripped 4 bases from V and 1 base from J, with 8 bases between. The CDR3 is 13 residues long. The V gene's germline CDR1 is SGDLS and CDR2 YYNGEE. CDR3 bases: TGTGCCAGCAGCCTGACAGGGAACACTGAAGCTTTCTTT. Its translation is CASSLTGNTEAFF.

This rearrangement joins TRBV4-2 to TRBJ1-6; a weak D match, TRBD1 (6 bases). V was pared by 5 bases and J by 10 bases, with 15 bases between. The CDR3 totals 14 residues. The germline CDR1 and CDR2 sequences are LGHNA and YNFKEQ. CDR3 nucleotides: TGTGCCAGCAGCTCAGACAGGAGGCGATCACCCCTCCACTTT. Translating it yields CASSSDRRRSPLHF.

The rearrangement joins TRBV10-3 to TRBJ2-1, with no clear D. The CDR3 length is 13 residues. Germline V gives CDR1 ENHRY, CDR2 SYGVKD. V lost 4 bases and J 3 bases, leaving 7 bases between the germline ends. The CDR3 DNA is TGTGCCATCAGTGTAGGTTACTACAATGAGCAGTTCTTC. This sequence encodes CAISVGYYNEQFF.

This chain uses TRBV19 with TRBJ2-1; D is perhaps TRBD2 (7 bases). Trimming removed 7 bases from V and 6 bases from J, with 16 bases in between. CDR3 length: 14 residues. Germline V gives CDR1 LNHDA, CDR2 SQIVND (reference sequence). DNA of the CDR3: TGTGCCAGTACCAGGCGGGGGCCCCCCAATGAGCAGTTCTTC. Its translation: CASTRRGPPNEQFF.

The genes are TRBV11-2 and TRBJ2-1; D unresolved. The CDR3 loop spans 15 amino acids. The ends were cut back, 6 bases at V and 6 bases at J, with 18 bases in the middle. Looked up from germline, CDR1 is SGHAT and CDR2 is FQNNGV. CDR3 in DNA: TGTGCCAGCAGTCGCCGGGCCGACACCCTCAATGAGCAGTTCTTC. This translates into CASSRRADTLNEQFF.

This sequence joins TRBV5-1 and TRBJ1-2; 8 bases match TRBD1. The trim removed 0 bases at V and 4 bases at J, leaving 11 bases unmatched. Germline V gene lookup returns CDR1 SGHRS and CDR2 YFSETQ. CDR3 length: 17 residues. The CDR3 region is CASSLAGRPGQAYGYTF. The CDR3 nucleotides are TGCGCCAGCAGCTTGGCGGGACGACCGGGACAGGCCTATGGCTACACCTTC.

The table lists this clone with a few counts. The chain employs TRBV7-9 and TRBJ1-5; D call uncertain. The CDR3 loop spans 13 amino acids. Germline V gene data show CDR1 as SEHNR and CDR2 as FQNEAQ (reference sequence). V lost 5 bases and J 9 bases, leaving 14 bases between the germline ends. In DNA form, the CDR3 reads TGTGCCAGCAGCCCAGACTCGAGAGTGCCCCAGCATTTT. It encodes CASSPDSRVPQHF.

Only a few counts were recorded for this clone. The chain recombines TRBV5-4 with TRBJ2-7, with 7 bases that match TRBD2. Germline V gives CDR1 SGHNT, CDR2 YYREEE (reference sequence). Trimming removed 0 bases from V and 2 bases from J; junction bases left unmatched: 5. CDR3 length: 15 residues. CDR3 region: CASSLEAGRAYEQYF. The CDR3 DNA follows: TGTGCCAGCAGCTTGGAGGCAGGGAGGGCCTACGAGCAGTACTTC.

This chain joins TRBV6-5 and TRBJ1-3; 7 nucleotides line up with TRBD1. CDR1 MNHEY and CDR2 SVGAGI come from the germline V gene. The length of the CDR3 is 13 residues. J was trimmed by 7 bases and V by 6 bases; bases with no gene match: 6. The DNA for the CDR3 is TGTGCCAGCAGAGTGACAGGGCCGAACACCATATATTTT. This gives the protein CASRVTGPNTIYF.

The rearrangement uses TRBV11-3 and TRBJ2-3; 11 bases agree with TRBD2. CDR3 length equals 15 residues. With V trimmed by 5 bases and J by 5 bases, 6 bases remained unmatched. Germline CDR1 is SGHNT and CDR2 is YENEEA. Here the CDR3 reads CASSPLAGAVDTQYF. Written as DNA, the CDR3 is TGTGCCAGCAGCCCACTAGCGGGAGCGGTAGATACGCAGTATTTT.

The chain is built from TRBV6-5 and TRBJ2-7; a possible D gene is TRBD2 (6 bases). The germline V and J ends were trimmed by 6 bases and 0 bases, with 12 bases remaining between them. Germline lookup yields CDR1 MNHEY and CDR2 SVGAGI. This CDR3 has 14 amino acids. DNA for the CDR3: TGTGCCAGCAGGATGGCGGGGACCTCCTACGAGCAGTACTTC. Translating gives CASRMAGTSYEQYF.

The chain combines TRBV27 with TRBJ2-5; D call uncertain. CDR3 length equals 15 residues. CDR1 and CDR2 from the germline V gene are MNHEY and SMNVEV (reference sequence). With 6 bases removed from V and 1 base from J, the gap between germline ends came to 15 bases. CDR3 bases: TGTGCCAGCAGCTCCCGTTCGGCAGGCCAAGAGACCCAGTACTTC. Residues: CASSSRSAGQETQYF.

This chain connects TRBV28 to TRBJ1-5; the D gene is possibly TRBD1 (6 bases). The V gene's germline CDR1 is MDHEN and CDR2 SYDVKM. Trimming pared 7 bases from V and 7 bases from J, leaving 20 bases between. The CDR3 loop spans 15 amino acids. The CDR3 loop reads CASNNLRGGAQPQHF. In DNA, the CDR3 is TGTGCCAGCAATAACCTGCGGGGGGGCGCGCAGCCCCAGCATTTT.

The V and J genes are TRBV11-2 and TRBJ2-7; 7 bases agree with TRBD1. Trimming at V came to 5 bases and at J to 2 bases, leaving 9 bases not matched to a gene. Per the germline V gene, CDR1 is SGHAT and CDR2 is FQNNGV. The CDR3 consists of 15 residues. CDR3 in DNA: TGTGCCAGCAGCAAAACGGGACAGTCCACCTACGAGCAGTACTTC. It yields the protein CASSKTGQSTYEQYF.

The chain is built from TRBV28 and TRBJ1-2; 9 bases match TRBD1. The V segment lost 2 bases and the J segment 6 bases; nucleotides outside the gene matches: 13. The CDR3 has 17 residues. The germline CDR1 and CDR2 sequences are MDHEN and SYDVKM. The CDR3 nucleotides are TGTGCCAGCAGTTTAACAGGGACAGGGCCGTTATTTAATGGCTACACCTTC. This sequence encodes CASSLTGTGPLFNGYTF.

The rearrangement uses TRBV5-6 and TRBJ2-1, with D tentatively TRBD1 or TRBD2 (6 bases each). Germline V gene sequence: CDR1 SGHDT, CDR2 YYEEEE. The CDR3 length is 13 residues. Trimming pared 7 bases from V and 7 bases from J, leaving 15 bases between. The CDR3 loop reads CASGQQGLNEQFF. In DNA, the CDR3 is TGTGCCAGCGGCCAACAGGGACTGAATGAGCAGTTCTTC.

The chain employs TRBV7-9 and TRBJ1-4; D is unclear. The CDR3 is 12 residues long. CDR1 is SEHNR and CDR2 is FQNEAQ in the germline V gene (reference sequence). Trimming left V 1 base short and J 7 bases short, with 4 bases between. Here the CDR3 reads CASSLESEKLFF. In DNA form, the CDR3 reads TGTGCCAGCAGCTTAGAATCTGAAAAACTGTTTTTT.

The chain has TRBV6-4 and TRBJ1-6; D not resolved. CDR3 length: 15 residues. Per the germline V gene, CDR1 is MRHNA and CDR2 is SNTAGT. V was trimmed by 5 bases and J by 5 bases, leaving 13 bases between them. CDR3 sequence reads: CASSTDGLNNSPLHF. The CDR3 DNA sequence: TGTGCCAGCAGTACCGACGGACTTAATAATTCACCCCTCCACTTT.

The V and J genes are TRBV19 and TRBJ1-4, with D perhaps TRBD1 (6 bases). Germline lookup yields CDR1 LNHDA and CDR2 SQIVND (reference sequence). This CDR3 has 14 amino acids. Trimming left V 6 bases short and J 2 bases short, with 10 bases between. CDR3 residues: CASSARGTNEKLFF. CDR3 nucleotide sequence: TGTGCCAGTAGCGCCAGGGGCACTAATGAAAAACTGTTTTTT.

This chain joins TRBV5-6 and TRBJ2-5; D possibly corresponds to TRBD2 (6 bases). The CDR3 runs 15 residues. Trimming removed 6 bases at V and 5 bases at J, with 20 bases between. CDR1 and CDR2 from the germline V gene are SGHDT and YYEEEE. The CDR3 here is CASTPGGVKVETQYF. In nucleotides, the CDR3 is TGTGCCAGCACCCCCGGGGGAGTGAAAGTGGAGACCCAGTACTTC.

CDR3 nucleotides: TGTGCCAGCAGTCACAACAGGGGTAGGGACGAGCAGTACTTC. Protein sequence: CASSHNRGRDEQYF. The chain uses TRBV6-5 and TRBJ2-7, with TRBD1 matching over 7 bases. This CDR3 is 14 amino acids long. The trim removed 5 bases at V and 5 bases at J, leaving 9 bases unmatched. Germline CDR1 MNHEY, CDR2 SVGAGI.

The chain is built from TRBV5-1 and TRBJ2-2; the D gene is possibly TRBD1 (6 bases). The CDR3 consists of 13 residues. Germline V CDR1 and CDR2: SGHRS, YFSETQ. V was shortened by 4 bases and J by 5 bases, with 9 bases between the two germline ends. This CDR3 is CASSRQDTGELFF. The CDR3, as DNA: TGCGCCAGCAGCAGACAGGATACCGGGGAGCTGTTTTTT.

The J gene is TRBJ2-1, the V gene TRBV18; a weak D match, TRBD1 (5 bases). The V gene's germline CDR1 is KGHSH and CDR2 LQKENI. The CDR3 covers 12 residues. With 6 bases removed from V and 6 bases from J, the gap between germline ends came to 9 bases. CDR3 coding DNA: TGTGCCAGCTCGACAGACACCAATGAGCAGTTCTTC. The encoded protein is CASSTDTNEQFF.

This rearrangement joins TRBV7-9 to TRBJ2-7; TRBD2 matches 8 bases. The CDR3 spans 15 residues. Trimming took 5 bases from V and 1 from J; bases not matched to a gene: 7. The germline V gene has CDR1 SEHNR and CDR2 FQNEAQ (reference sequence). CDR3 in DNA: TGTGCCAGCAGCCCCCAAGGCGGGGGGTCCTACGAGCAGTACTTC. This encodes CASSPQGGGSYEQYF.

The chain uses TRBV6-5 and TRBJ2-5, with TRBD2 as a possible D gene (6 bases). Germline CDR1 and CDR2: MNHEY and SVGAGI. This CDR3 has 14 residues. The ends were cut back, 0 bases at V and 4 bases at J, with 9 bases in the middle. The CDR3 is CASSYSGGGETQYF. The CDR3, as DNA: TGTGCCAGCAGTTACTCCGGGGGAGGAGAGACCCAGTACTTC.

V and J are TRBV7-8 and TRBJ1-2; no definite D call. CDR1 and CDR2 from the germline V gene are SGHVS and FQNEAQ. This CDR3 comprises 12 residues. V was clipped by 1 base and J by 7 bases, with 7 bases between them. CDR3 region: CASSLETSGYTF. CDR3 in DNA: TGTGCCAGCAGCTTAGAGACTTCTGGCTACACCTTC.